A selection of T cell receptor beta chains follows, all from one sample in a study of shared clonotypes between healthy human individuals. Assay: immunoSEQ multiplex PCR; the TCRdb copy retains only in-frame clones and omits some. The repertoire holds about 2.2 million clones, with over 85% as singletons. Sequencing used naive CD8+ T cells from PBMCs. Every receptor here comes from a man aged 18-30 years in good health. Some clones in this sample may be carry-over from other donors' samples. Both conserved end residues are trimmed from each CDR3.

TRBJ2-1,TRBV11-1,ASSSDRGSYNEQF
TRBJ2-3,TRBV9,ASSVVASGADTQY
TRBJ2-1,TRBV7-3,ASSPRGGLAGDNEQF
TRBJ2-7,TRBV6-1,ASSGVGYEQY
TRBJ2-2,TRBV19,ASSGLGSITGELF
TRBJ1-2,TRBV28,ASSPWDRRTTNYGYT
TRBJ1-4,TRBV29-1,SVEGLQGGSEKLF
TRBJ2-7,TRBV4-1,ASSRTTSGRAYEQY
TRBJ1-2,TRBV29-1,SVEGPTAWSYGYT
TRBJ1-2,TRBV6-6,ASSPDGAFYGYT